This T cell receptor beta chain was recovered during a study of blood T cell repertoires in COVID-19. In the original analysis: Reference gene primer amplification gave estimated nucleated cell counts. Repertoires were generated with immunoSEQ multiplex PCR, while TCRdb's copy carries only in-frame clones and drops some. V and J calls and clone size are given by that table; D and trimming were obtained from the DNA. The data hold about 210,000 clones, with around 84% observed a single time. The clonotype comes from a man aged 50-59 years with active or convalescent COVID-19. Sample: peripheral blood.

The DNA for the CDR3 is TGTGCCAGCAGCAAACAGGGGGTAGAAAGCTATGGCTACACCTTC. It translates to CASSKQGVESYGYTF. The V call is TRBV3-1 (or the pseudogene TRBV3-2), the J call TRBJ1-2; TRBD1 agrees at 8 bases. The length of the CDR3 is 15 residues. Germline CDR1 reads LGHDT; CDR2 reads YNNKEL (reference sequence). The J segment lost 4 bases and the V segment lost 5 bases, leaving 9 bases of the junction unmatched.